The next 26 T cell receptor beta chains were all read from a single sample in a study of OX40 agonist ivuxolimab in advanced cancers. Clones were read by immunoSEQ multiplex PCR, and TCRdb kept only the in-frame ones, dropping some. The table records about 57,000 clones, over 75% of them present only once. This material consisted of CD4+ or CD8+ T cells sorted from blood, taken in a trial of the OX40 agonist ivuxolimab. The origin of the receptors is an adult with an advanced solid tumor such as melanoma, head and neck, liver or kidney cancer.

The chain uses TRBV18 and TRBJ1-6, with unresolved D. The V gene's germline CDR1 is KGHSH and CDR2 LQKENI. The CDR3 has 14 residues. Trimming pared 6 bases from V and 3 bases from J, leaving 9 bases between. The CDR3 region has the DNA TGTGCCAGCTCCCCCGGGGACTATAATTCACCCCTCCACTTT. Translation gives CASSPGDYNSPLHF.

The V call is TRBV9, the J call TRBJ1-6; D unresolved. This CDR3 region has 16 residues. The germline gives CDR1 SGDLS, CDR2 YYNGEE. Between the trimmed V and J ends, which lost 3 bases and 5 bases, there was a span of 15 bases. The CDR3 region has the DNA TGTGCCAGCAGCGAGCAAGCCGGCGTGGATAATTCACCCCTCCACTTT. Its translation: CASSEQAGVDNSPLHF. Using reference TRBV9 and TRBJ1-6 for the parts outside the CDR3, the full variable domain is DSGVTQTPKHLITATGQRVTLRCSPRSGDLSVYWYQQSLDQGLQFLIQYYNGEERAKGNILERFSAQQFPDLHSELNLSSLELGDSALYFCASSEQAGVDNSPLHFGNGTRLTVT.

This chain uses TRBV2 with TRBJ1-1; no firm D call. In germline, CDR1 is SNHLY, CDR2 FYNNEI. The V gene lost 5 bases and the J gene lost 2 bases, with 9 bases spanning the gap. The CDR3 covers 13 residues. CDR3 DNA: TGTGCCAGCAGTTTAAGATCCAACACTGAAGCTTTCTTT. This translates into CASSLRSNTEAFF.

The rearrangement links TRBV2 to TRBJ2-3; D assignment may be TRBD1 or TRBD2 (5 bases each). Trimming removed 7 bases from V and 0 bases from J, with 11 bases in between. There are 14 residues in the CDR3. Germline V gene sequence: CDR1 SNHLY, CDR2 FYNNEI. This CDR3 is CASKHRTSTDTQYF. Here the CDR3 DNA reads TGTGCCAGCAAGCACAGGACTAGCACAGATACGCAGTATTTT.

In the case of this clone: This specimen includes other DNA sequences encoding the same CDR3. The chain couples TRBV18 to TRBJ2-3, with D hard to call. CDR3 length: 12 residues. Looked up from germline, CDR1 is KGHSH and CDR2 is LQKENI. V gave up 0 bases and J gave up 3 bases, with 1 base separating them. For the CDR3, the DNA is TGTGCCAGCTCACCACCGACAGATACGCAGTATTTT. The encoded protein is CASSPPTDTQYF.

The V gene is TRBV18, the J gene TRBJ1-1; D is possibly TRBD1 (6 bases). V lost 1 base to trimming and J lost 1 base, with 10 bases between them. CDR1 is KGHSH, CDR2 LQKENI, per germline. This CDR3 is 15 amino acids long. The CDR3 bases are TGTGCCAGCTCACCACAACCCAGGGGGAACACTGAAGCTTTCTTT. Its translation: CASSPQPRGNTEAFF.

The V and J genes are TRBV21-1 and TRBJ2-3; the tabulated D call, TRBD2, remains unverified against the DNA. TRBV21-1 is labeled a pseudogene. This CDR3 is built from 15 residues. DNA for the CDR3: TGTGCCAGCAGCAAAGGGACTAGCGGGACAGATACGCAGTATTTT. Translated, it gives CASSKGTSGTDTQYF.

The rearrangement uses TRBV25-1 and TRBJ2-7; a weak D match, TRBD2 (6 bases). With 5 bases removed from V and 3 bases from J, the gap between germline ends came to 11 bases. The CDR3 runs to 13 residues. Germline V gene data show CDR1 as MGHDK and CDR2 as SYGVNS. CDR3 coding DNA: TGTGCCAGCAGTTACGGGGGTGTCTACGAGCAGTACTTC. It translates to CASSYGGVYEQYF.

This chain connects TRBV5-6 to TRBJ2-7, with 7 bases lining up with TRBD2. V was clipped by 4 bases and J by 3 bases; unmatched bases: 10. Germline V lookup: CDR1 SGHDT, CDR2 YYEEEE. This CDR3 spans 15 amino acids. The CDR3, as DNA: TGTGCCAGCAGCCTGGGGAGGGACGCCTTCTACGAGCAGTACTTC. The encoded protein is CASSLGRDAFYEQYF. Full variable domain (remainder filled in from reference TRBV5-6 and TRBJ2-7): DAGVTQSPTHLIKTRGQQVTLRCSPKSGHDTVSWYQQALGQGPQFIFQYYEEEERQRGNFPDRFSGHQFPNYSSELNVNALLLGDSALYLCASSLGRDAFYEQYFGPGTRLTVT.

This rearrangement joins TRBV7-3 to TRBJ2-6; D not certain. CDR1 SGHTA and CDR2 FQGTGA come from the germline V gene. This CDR3 spans 15 amino acids. The V end lost 5 bases, the J end lost 0 bases, and 8 bases lay between the germline ends. In DNA, the CDR3 is TGTGCCAGCAGCCCACGCAGCTCTGGGGCCAACGTCCTGACTTTC. Amino acid sequence: CASSPRSSGANVLTF.

The rearrangement links TRBV2 to TRBJ1-1; D perhaps matches TRBD1 (6 bases). Germline CDR1 and CDR2: SNHLY and FYNNEI. The V and J ends lost 2 bases and 6 bases respectively, with 16 bases between them. This CDR3 is built from 15 residues. The CDR3 region has the DNA TGTGCCAGCAGTGAACCGGACAGACGGGGCGCTGAAGCTTTCTTT. This encodes CASSEPDRRGAEAFF. The full variable domain, in which reference TRBV2 and TRBJ1-1 provide the parts outside the CDR3, is EPEVTQTPSHQVTQMGQEVILRCVPISNHLYFYWYRQILGQKVEFLVSFYNNEISEKSEIFDDQFSVERPDGSNFTLKIRSTKLEDSAMYFCASSEPDRRGAEAFFGQGTRLTVV.

This clone was seen only a few times. The CDR3 nucleotides are TGTGCCAGCAGTTATAGCGGGGAGAGCAATTCACCCCTCCACTTT. Amino acid sequence: CASSYSGESNSPLHF. The chain employs TRBV6-6 and TRBJ1-6, with D uncertain. The V gene's germline CDR1 is MNHNY and CDR2 SVGAGI (reference sequence). Trimming stripped 3 bases from V and 7 bases from J, with 13 bases between. CDR3 length: 15 amino acids.

V and J are TRBV5-6 and TRBJ2-1; D is undetermined. The germline V gene has CDR1 SGHDT and CDR2 YYEEEE. The ends were cut back, 2 bases at V and 3 bases at J, with 9 bases in the middle. The CDR3 has 14 amino acids. The CDR3 spells CASSFQHNYNEQFF. CDR3 bases: TGTGCCAGCAGCTTCCAGCACAACTACAATGAGCAGTTCTTC.

The rearrangement uses TRBV5-1 and TRBJ2-7; D possibly corresponds to TRBD1 (5 bases). CDR1 is SGHRS and CDR2 is YFSETQ in the germline V gene. Trimming removed 1 base at V and 5 bases at J, with 13 bases between. This CDR3 region has 14 residues. This chain's CDR3 is CASSLIPGSNEQYF. CDR3 DNA sequence: TGCGCCAGCAGCTTGATCCCAGGGTCCAACGAGCAGTACTTC.

This clone was counted once. V and J are TRBV6-1 and TRBJ1-1; tentative D call: TRBD1 (6 bases). Germline CDR1 reads MNHNS; CDR2 reads SASEGT. CDR3 length: 14 residues. The V end was cut by 8 bases, the J end by 5 bases, with 18 bases between. CDR3 region: CASARGALGTEAFF. As DNA, the CDR3 is TGTGCCAGCGCTCGGGGGGCCCTGGGGACTGAAGCTTTCTTT.

The CDR3 DNA reads TGCGCCAGCAGAGTCGGGAGCGGTGAGCAGTTCTTC. Its translation is CASRVGSGEQFF. The chain joins TRBV5-1 to TRBJ2-1, with D perhaps TRBD2 (6 bases). V lost 5 bases and J lost 9, with 12 bases in between. The length of the CDR3 is 12 residues. The germline V gene encodes CDR1 SGHRS and CDR2 YFSETQ.

This sequence joins TRBV7-9 and TRBJ1-2; maybe TRBD1 (5 bases). Germline CDR1 is SEHNR and CDR2 is FQNEAQ (reference sequence). Trimming removed 7 bases at V and 1 base at J, with 16 bases between. The CDR3 covers 15 residues. The CDR3 loop reads CASNPTLGDNYGYTF. The CDR3 DNA follows: TGTGCCAGCAACCCAACCCTGGGGGATAACTATGGCTACACCTTC.

The chain employs TRBV5-1 and TRBJ2-1; 14 nucleotides agree with TRBD2. The V and J ends lost 4 bases and 5 bases, in that order; junction bases with no gene match: 2. The CDR3 length is 15 residues. Germline V gene data show CDR1 as SGHRS and CDR2 as YFSETQ. CDR3 region: CASSPGLAGDNEQFF. The CDR3 bases are TGCGCCAGCAGCCCGGGACTAGCGGGAGACAATGAGCAGTTCTTC.

CDR3 DNA sequence: TGTGCCAGCAGCTCCGGGACCGCCGCGAACACCGGGGAGCTGTTTTTT. Residues: CASSSGTAANTGELFF. This chain links TRBV7-3 with TRBJ2-2, with D possibly being TRBD1 or TRBD2 (5 bases each). The germline gives CDR1 SGHTA, CDR2 FQGTGA. The V gene lost 4 bases and the J gene lost 0 bases, with 12 bases spanning the gap. CDR3 length: 16 residues.

The chain employs TRBV5-5 and TRBJ2-3; 7 bases map to TRBD2. The germline V gene has CDR1 SGHKS and CDR2 YYEKEE (reference sequence). V shed 0 bases, J shed 7 bases, and the junction held 5 bases outside the gene matches. This CDR3 comprises 14 residues. The CDR3 region is CASSLGGRVNTQYF. CDR3 sequence (DNA): TGTGCCAGCAGCTTGGGTGGGAGGGTCAATACGCAGTATTTT.

DNA for the CDR3: TGCGCCAGCAGCCACCCCGACAGGGGGTCTTACAATGAGCAGTTCTTC. Translation gives CASSHPDRGSYNEQFF. This chain connects TRBV4-1 to TRBJ2-1; 9 nucleotides agree with TRBD1. Germline V gene lookup returns CDR1 MGHRA and CDR2 YSYEKL. The CDR3 has 16 amino acids. V lost 3 bases and J lost 4; bases outside the gene matches: 7.

This rearrangement joins TRBV10-3 to TRBJ2-7, with 9 positions matching TRBD2. The germline V gene has CDR1 ENHRY and CDR2 SYGVKD. V lost 4 bases and J lost 2; bases outside the gene matches: 9. The CDR3 has 16 residues. Here the CDR3 DNA reads TGTGCCATCAGTGGTCGGGTTAGCGGGGGAGCCTACGAGCAGTACTTC. Translated, it gives CAISGRVSGGAYEQYF.

This clone was found once. This chain joins TRBV2 and TRBJ2-7; D possibly matches TRBD1 or TRBD2 (6 bases each). V lost 6 bases and J lost 1, with 16 bases in between. Germline CDR1 SNHLY, CDR2 FYNNEI. This CDR3 region has 15 residues. CDR3 DNA sequence: TGTGCCAGCAGCCCCCGTAGGGGGGCTTCCTACGAGCAGTACTTC. Translated: CASSPRRGASYEQYF.

This sequence joins TRBV6-5 and TRBJ1-6; the D is unclear. This CDR3 contains 14 residues. Trimming removed 6 bases at V and 6 bases at J, with 12 bases between. Germline CDR1 and CDR2: MNHEY and SVGAGI. The CDR3 DNA follows: TGTGCCAGCAGCCCCCGGGAGTTTAATTCACCCCTCCACTTT. This encodes CASSPREFNSPLHF.

The genes are TRBV10-3 and TRBJ2-3; D is unresolved. Germline CDR1 is ENHRY and CDR2 is SYGVKD. This CDR3 spans 13 amino acids. Trimming took 6 bases from V and 2 from J, leaving 9 bases between them. In DNA, the CDR3 is TGTGCCATCAGCGATACAGTCACAGATACGCAGTATTTT. Encoded protein: CAISDTVTDTQYF.

The J gene is TRBJ1-2, the V gene TRBV2; tentatively, D is TRBD1 (6 bases). The germline CDR1 and CDR2 sequences are SNHLY and FYNNEI. V lost 8 bases to trimming and J lost 4 bases, with 17 bases between them. The CDR3 is 14 residues long. This CDR3 reads CASRPGVSGYGYTF. The CDR3 bases are TGTGCCAGCCGACCAGGGGTCAGCGGCTATGGCTACACCTTC.